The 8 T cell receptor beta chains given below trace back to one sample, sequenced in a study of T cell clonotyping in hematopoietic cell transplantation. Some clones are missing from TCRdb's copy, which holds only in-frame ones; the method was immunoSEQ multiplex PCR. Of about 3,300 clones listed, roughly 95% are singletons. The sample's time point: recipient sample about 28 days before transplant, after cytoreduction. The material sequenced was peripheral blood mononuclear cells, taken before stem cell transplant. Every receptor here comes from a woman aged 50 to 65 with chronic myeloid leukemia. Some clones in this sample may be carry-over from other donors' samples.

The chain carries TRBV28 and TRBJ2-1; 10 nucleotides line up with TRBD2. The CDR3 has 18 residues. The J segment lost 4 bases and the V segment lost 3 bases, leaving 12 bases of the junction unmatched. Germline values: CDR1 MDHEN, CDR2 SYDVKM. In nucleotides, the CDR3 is TGTGCCAGCAGTTTCCTGAGGGCTAGCGGGAGCACATACAATGAGCAGTTCTTC. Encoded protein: CASSFLRASGSTYNEQFF.

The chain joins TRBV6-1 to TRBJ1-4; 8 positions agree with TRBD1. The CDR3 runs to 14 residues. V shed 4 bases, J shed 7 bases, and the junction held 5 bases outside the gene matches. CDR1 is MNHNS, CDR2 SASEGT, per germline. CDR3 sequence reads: CASSGQGKGEKLFF. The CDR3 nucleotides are TGTGCCAGCAGTGGACAGGGGAAAGGTGAAAAACTGTTTTTT.

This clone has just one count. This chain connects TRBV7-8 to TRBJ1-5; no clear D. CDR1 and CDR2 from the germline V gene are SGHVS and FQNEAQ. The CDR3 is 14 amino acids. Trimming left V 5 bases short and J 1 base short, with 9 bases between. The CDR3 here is CASSPQASNQPQHF. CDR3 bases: TGTGCCAGCAGCCCCCAGGCGAGCAATCAGCCCCAGCATTTT.

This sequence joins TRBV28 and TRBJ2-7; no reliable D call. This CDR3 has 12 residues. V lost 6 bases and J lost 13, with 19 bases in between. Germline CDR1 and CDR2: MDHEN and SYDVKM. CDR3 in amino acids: CASSLPVNDFYF. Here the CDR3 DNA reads TGTGCCAGCAGCTTACCCGTTAATGACTTTTACTTC. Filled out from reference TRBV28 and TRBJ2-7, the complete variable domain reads DVKVTQSSRYLVKRTGEKVFLECVQDMDHENMFWYRQDPGLGLRLIYFSYDVKMKEKGDIPEGYSVSREKKERFSLILESASTNQTSMYLCASSLPVNDFYFGPGTRLTVT.

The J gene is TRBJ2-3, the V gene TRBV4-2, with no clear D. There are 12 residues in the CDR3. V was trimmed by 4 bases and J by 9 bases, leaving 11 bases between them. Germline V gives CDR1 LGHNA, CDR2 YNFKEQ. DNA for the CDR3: TGTGCCAGCAGCCCCCCGGAAGGGACGCAGTATTTT. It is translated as CASSPPEGTQYF.

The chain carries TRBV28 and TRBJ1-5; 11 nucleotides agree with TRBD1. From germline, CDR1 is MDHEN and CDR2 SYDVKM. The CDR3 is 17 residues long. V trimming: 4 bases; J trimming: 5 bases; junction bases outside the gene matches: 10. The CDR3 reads CASSSIWDRGGDQPQHF. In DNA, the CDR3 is TGTGCCAGCAGTTCCATATGGGACAGGGGGGGGGATCAGCCCCAGCATTTT.

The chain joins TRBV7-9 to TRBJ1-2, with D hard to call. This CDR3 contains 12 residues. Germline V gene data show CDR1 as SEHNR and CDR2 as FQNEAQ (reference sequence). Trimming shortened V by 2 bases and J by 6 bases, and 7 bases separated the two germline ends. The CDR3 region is CASSLRQDGYTF. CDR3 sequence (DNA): TGTGCCAGCAGCTTAAGGCAGGATGGCTACACCTTC.

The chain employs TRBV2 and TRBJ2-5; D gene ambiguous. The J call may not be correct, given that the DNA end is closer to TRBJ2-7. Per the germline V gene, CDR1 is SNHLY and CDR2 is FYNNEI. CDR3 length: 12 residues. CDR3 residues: CASTEMPYEQYF. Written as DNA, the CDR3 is TGTGCCAGCACTGAGATGCCCTACGAGCAGTACTTC.